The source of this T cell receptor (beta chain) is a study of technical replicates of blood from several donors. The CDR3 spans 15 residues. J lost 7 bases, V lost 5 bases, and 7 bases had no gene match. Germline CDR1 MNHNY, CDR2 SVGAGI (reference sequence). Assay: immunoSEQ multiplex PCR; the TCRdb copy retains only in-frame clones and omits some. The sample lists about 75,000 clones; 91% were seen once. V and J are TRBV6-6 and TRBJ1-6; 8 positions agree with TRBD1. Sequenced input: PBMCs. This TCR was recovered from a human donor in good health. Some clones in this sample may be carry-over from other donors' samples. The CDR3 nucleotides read TGTGCCAGCAGTGGCCGGGACAGGCCAAATTCACCCCTCCACTTT. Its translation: CASSGRDRPNSPLHF.